The rows below give T cell receptor beta chains drawn from one sample of a study of radiotherapy plus CTLA-4 blockade in lung cancer. Generated by immunoSEQ multiplex PCR, the TCRdb table keeps only in-frame clones and is missing some. The repertoire includes 30,000 to 45,000 clones, roughly two thirds of them detected once, and roughly 11% sits in the top ten. The sequenced sample was peripheral blood, obtained from a patient treated with radiotherapy plus ipilimumab. All receptors derive from a human donor with non-small cell lung cancer who had stable disease on radiotherapy plus ipilimumab. Both conserved end residues are part of each CDR3. D genes are given only for firm matches. A clone size is listed for some rows: how often the clone was seen (once, few, many), or a class if it is expanded.

NA,NA,TRBJ1-6,TRBV13,TGTGCCAGCAGCTCTCTAGGTTCACCCCTCCACTTT,CASSSLGSPLHF
NA,NA,TRBJ2-2,TRBV7-2,TGTGCCAGCAGCTTAGAGCGCGGGGCCGGGGAGCTGTTTTTT,CASSLERGAGELFF
NA,NA,TRBJ1-1,TRBV7-9,TGTGCCAGCAGCTTAGGTACAGGGAGAGAGAACACTGAAGCTTTCTTT,CASSLGTGRENTEAFF
few,TRBD1,TRBJ1-1,TRBV7-8,TGTGCCAGCAGCTTCAGGGGGCTGGGGACTGAAGCTTTCTTT,CASSFRGLGTEAFF
NA,TRBD1,TRBJ1-1,TRBV5-1,TGCGCCAGCAGCGGCTTCGGGACAGGGAACACTGAAGCTTTCTTT,CASSGFGTGNTEAFF
NA,TRBD1,TRBJ2-4,TRBV6-5,TGTGCCAGCAGAGACAGGGAAAGTAGCATTCAGTACTTC,CASRDRESSIQYF
NA,NA,TRBJ1-5,TRBV19,TGTGCCAGTACTCCTCGGGGAGGACGCAATCAGCCCCAGCATTTT,CASTPRGGRNQPQHF
NA,TRBD1,TRBJ2-3,TRBV6-1,TGTGCCAGCAGTGATTGGACAGGGGGCGTCTCAGATACGCAGTATTTT,CASSDWTGGVSDTQYF
NA,TRBD1,TRBJ2-2,TRBV15,TGTGCCACCAGTCCCCACGACAGGGACACCGGGGAGCTGTTTTTT,CATSPHDRDTGELFF
NA,TRBD1,TRBJ1-3,TRBV2,TGTGCCAGCAGTGGGGACCGGACAGGTCTGGCTGGAAACACCATATATTTT,CASSGDRTGLAGNTIYF
NA,TRBD2,TRBJ2-7,TRBV7-2,TGTGCCAGCAGCTTTTCCCTCCAGCGGGGGGTTGAGCAGTACTTC,CASSFSLQRGVEQYF
NA,NA,TRBJ1-5,TRBV19,TGTGCGAGTAAGGCCTCAGGGGCGGCGGAGTATCAGCCCCAGCATTTT,CASKASGAAEYQPQHF
NA,TRBD2,TRBJ2-7,TRBV10-2,TGCGCCAGCAACCGGGGTAGCGGGGACCCCTACGAGCAGTACTTC,CASNRGSGDPYEQYF
NA,NA,TRBJ1-1,TRBV29-1,TGCAGCGTTGATCGGACAGTATATTCTGAAGCTTTCTTT,CSVDRTVYSEAFF
NA,TRBD1,TRBJ1-4,TRBV6-5,TGTGCCAGCAGTTACTCCCGGACAGGGGGCATAGTAAAACTGTTTTTT,CASSYSRTGGIVKLFF
NA,NA,TRBJ2-6,TRBV5-4,TGTGCCAGCAACGCTAGTTACAGGTTAGGAAAGGCTGGGGCCAACGTCCTGACTTTC,CASNASYRLGKAGANVLTF
NA,NA,TRBJ1-3,TRBV30,TGTGCCTGGAGGAGATTCTCTGGAAACACCATATATTTT,CAWRRFSGNTIYF
medium-sized,NA,TRBJ1-2,TRBV15,TGTGCCACCAGCAGAGATAGCCAGGGGAGCTATGGCTACACCTTC,CATSRDSQGSYGYTF
NA,NA,TRBJ1-3,TRBV6-1,TGTGCCAGCATGTGGGGGGAGCCTGGAAACACCATATATTTT,CASMWGEPGNTIYF
few,TRBD2,TRBJ2-7,TRBV5-1,TGCGCCAGCAGCTTCGGGGGGTGGGGGTTAGACGAGCAGTACTTC,CASSFGGWGLDEQYF
NA,NA,TRBJ1-6,TRBV18,TGTGCCAGCTCACCGAACCAACTGACAGCAAAGAATTCACCCCTCCACTTT,CASSPNQLTAKNSPLHF
NA,TRBD1,TRBJ2-2,TRBV7-2,TGTGCCAGCAGCTTAATCGGGGGACAGGGCTCAGGGGAGCTGTTTTTT,CASSLIGGQGSGELFF
few,TRBD1,TRBJ2-7,TRBV7-9,TGTGCCAGCAGCTTAGCGCTAGACAGGGCCCGCGGCGAGCAGTACTTC,CASSLALDRARGEQYF
NA,NA,TRBJ1-2,TRBV5-1,TGCGCCAGCAGCCGAGGACAGTCCACTAACTATGGCTACACCTTC,CASSRGQSTNYGYTF
NA,NA,TRBJ1-6,TRBV13,TGTGCCAGCAGCCTAAGCGATGATTCACCCCTCCACTTT,CASSLSDDSPLHF
NA,NA,TRBJ2-1,TRBV11-3,TGTGCCAGCAGCTCCCGGGGAGCGGACTACAATGAGCAGTTCTTC,CASSSRGADYNEQFF
NA,NA,TRBJ1-1,TRBV25-1,TGTGCCAGCAGTGAGGCAGGGTTCACTGAAGCTTTCTTT,CASSEAGFTEAFF
NA,NA,TRBJ2-2,TRBV18,TGTGCCAGCTCACGGACAAACACCGGGGAGCTGTTTTTT,CASSRTNTGELFF